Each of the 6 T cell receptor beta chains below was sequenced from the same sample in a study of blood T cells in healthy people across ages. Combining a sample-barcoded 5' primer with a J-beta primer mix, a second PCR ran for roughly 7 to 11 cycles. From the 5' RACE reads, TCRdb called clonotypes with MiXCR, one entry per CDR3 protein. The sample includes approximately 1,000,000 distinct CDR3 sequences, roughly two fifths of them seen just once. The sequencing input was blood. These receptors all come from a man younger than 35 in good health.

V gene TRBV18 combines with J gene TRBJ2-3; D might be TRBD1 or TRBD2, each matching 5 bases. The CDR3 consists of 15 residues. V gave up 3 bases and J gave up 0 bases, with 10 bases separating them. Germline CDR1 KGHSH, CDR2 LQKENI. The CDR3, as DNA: TGTGCCAGCTCACCGGCTGGGGGAAGCACAGATACGCAGTATTTT. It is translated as CASSPAGGSTDTQYF.

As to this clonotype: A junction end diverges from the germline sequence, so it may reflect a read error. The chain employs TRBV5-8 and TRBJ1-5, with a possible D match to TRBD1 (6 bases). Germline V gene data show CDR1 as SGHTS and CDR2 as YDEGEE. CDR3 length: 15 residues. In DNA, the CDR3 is TGCGCCAGCAACATCGGGGGGGGCGCGGTTCAGCCCCAGCATTTT. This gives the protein CASNIGGGAVQPQHF.

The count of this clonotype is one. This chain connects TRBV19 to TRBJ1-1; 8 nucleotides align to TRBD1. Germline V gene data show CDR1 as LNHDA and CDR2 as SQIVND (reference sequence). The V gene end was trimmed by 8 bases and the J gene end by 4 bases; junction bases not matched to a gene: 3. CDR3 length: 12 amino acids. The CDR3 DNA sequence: TGTGCCAGTTGGACAGGGAGCACTGAAGCTTTCTTT. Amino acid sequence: CASWTGSTEAFF. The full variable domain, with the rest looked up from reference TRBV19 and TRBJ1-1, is DGGITQSPKYLFRKEGQNVTLSCEQNLNHDAMYWYRQDPGQGLRLIYYSQIVNDFQKGDIAEGYSVSREKKESFPLTVTSAQKNPTAFYLCASWTGSTEAFFGQGTRLTVV.

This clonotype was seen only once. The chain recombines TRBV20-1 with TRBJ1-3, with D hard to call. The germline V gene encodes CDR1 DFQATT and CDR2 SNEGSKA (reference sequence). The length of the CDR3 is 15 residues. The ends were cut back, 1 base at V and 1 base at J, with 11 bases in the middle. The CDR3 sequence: CSARGTSTSGNTIYF. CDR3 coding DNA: TGCAGTGCTAGAGGTACATCCACGTCTGGAAACACCATATATTTT.

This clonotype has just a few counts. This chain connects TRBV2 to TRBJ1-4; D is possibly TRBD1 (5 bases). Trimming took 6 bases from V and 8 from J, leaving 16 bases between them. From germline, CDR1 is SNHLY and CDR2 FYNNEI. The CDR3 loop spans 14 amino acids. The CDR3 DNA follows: TGTGCCAGCAGAGTGGGGCCAGGGAGGGAAAAACTGTTTTTT. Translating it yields CASRVGPGREKLFF.

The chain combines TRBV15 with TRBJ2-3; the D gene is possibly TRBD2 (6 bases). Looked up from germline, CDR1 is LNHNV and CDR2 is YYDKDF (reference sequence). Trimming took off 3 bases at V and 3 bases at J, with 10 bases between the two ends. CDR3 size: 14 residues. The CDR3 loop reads CATSRIGTTDTQYF. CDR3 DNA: TGTGCCACCAGCAGGATTGGGACTACAGATACGCAGTATTTT.